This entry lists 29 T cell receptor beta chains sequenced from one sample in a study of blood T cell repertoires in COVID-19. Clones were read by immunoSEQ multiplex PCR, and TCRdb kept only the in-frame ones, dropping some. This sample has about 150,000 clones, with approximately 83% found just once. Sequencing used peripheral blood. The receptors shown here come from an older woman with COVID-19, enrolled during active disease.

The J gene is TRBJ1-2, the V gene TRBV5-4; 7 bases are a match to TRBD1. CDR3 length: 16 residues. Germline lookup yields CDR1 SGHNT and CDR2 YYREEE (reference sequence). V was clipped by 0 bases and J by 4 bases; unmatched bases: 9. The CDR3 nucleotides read TGTGCCAGCAGCTTGGACTGGGACAGCCACTTCTATGGCTACACCTTC. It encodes CASSLDWDSHFYGYTF. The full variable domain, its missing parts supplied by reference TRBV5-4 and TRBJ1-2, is ETGVTQSPTHLIKTRGQQVTLRCSSQSGHNTVSWYQQALGQGPQFIFQYYREEENGRGNFPPRFSGLQFPNYSSELNVNALELDDSALYLCASSLDWDSHFYGYTFGSGTRLTVV.

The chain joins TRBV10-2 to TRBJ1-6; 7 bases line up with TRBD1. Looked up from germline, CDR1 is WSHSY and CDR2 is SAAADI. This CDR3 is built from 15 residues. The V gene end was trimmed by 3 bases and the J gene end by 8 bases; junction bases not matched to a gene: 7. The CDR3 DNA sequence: TGCGCCAGCAGTGAAGACAGGGTAGGCGATTCACCCCTCCACTTT. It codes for CASSEDRVGDSPLHF.

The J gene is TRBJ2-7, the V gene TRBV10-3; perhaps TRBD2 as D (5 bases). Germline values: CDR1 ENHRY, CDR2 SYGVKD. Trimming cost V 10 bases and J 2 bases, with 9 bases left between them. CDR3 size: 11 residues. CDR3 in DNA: TGTGCCACACGGGGAGCCTACGAGCAGTACTTC. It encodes CATRGAYEQYF.

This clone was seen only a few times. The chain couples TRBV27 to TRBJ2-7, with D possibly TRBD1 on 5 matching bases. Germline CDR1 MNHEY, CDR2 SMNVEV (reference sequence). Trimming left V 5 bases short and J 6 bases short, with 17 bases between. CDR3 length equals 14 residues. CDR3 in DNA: TGTGCCAGCAGTGCGTGGGGCAGGGATTTCGAGCAGTACTTC. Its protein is CASSAWGRDFEQYF.

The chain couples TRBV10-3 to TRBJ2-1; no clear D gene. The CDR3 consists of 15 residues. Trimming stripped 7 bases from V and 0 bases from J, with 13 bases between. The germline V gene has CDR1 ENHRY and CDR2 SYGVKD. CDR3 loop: CAITAAVSSYNEQFF. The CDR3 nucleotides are TGTGCCATCACCGCCGCCGTGAGCTCCTACAATGAGCAGTTCTTC.

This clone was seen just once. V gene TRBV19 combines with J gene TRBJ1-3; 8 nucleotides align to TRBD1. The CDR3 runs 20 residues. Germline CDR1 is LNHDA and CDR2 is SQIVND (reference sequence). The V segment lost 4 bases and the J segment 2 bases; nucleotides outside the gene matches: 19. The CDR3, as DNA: TGTGCCAGTAGTACCCAACTAGACCGAGGACAGGGATATCCTGGAAACACCATATATTTT. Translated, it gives CASSTQLDRGQGYPGNTIYF. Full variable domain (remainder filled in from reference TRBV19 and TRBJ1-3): DGGITQSPKYLFRKEGQNVTLSCEQNLNHDAMYWYRQDPGQGLRLIYYSQIVNDFQKGDIAEGYSVSREKKESFPLTVTSAQKNPTAFYLCASSTQLDRGQGYPGNTIYFGEGSWLTVV.

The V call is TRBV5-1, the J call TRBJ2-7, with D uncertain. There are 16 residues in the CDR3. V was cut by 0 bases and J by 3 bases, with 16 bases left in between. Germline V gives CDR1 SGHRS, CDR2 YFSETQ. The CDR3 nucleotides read TGCGCCAGCAGCTTGGCGATAGGAGACTTAGGCTACGAGCAGTACTTC. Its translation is CASSLAIGDLGYEQYF. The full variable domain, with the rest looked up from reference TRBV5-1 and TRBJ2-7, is KAGVTQTPRYLIKTRGQQVTLSCSPISGHRSVSWYQQTPGQGLQFLFEYFSETQRNKGNFPGRFSGRQFSNSRSEMNVSTLELGDSALYLCASSLAIGDLGYEQYFGPGTRLTVT.

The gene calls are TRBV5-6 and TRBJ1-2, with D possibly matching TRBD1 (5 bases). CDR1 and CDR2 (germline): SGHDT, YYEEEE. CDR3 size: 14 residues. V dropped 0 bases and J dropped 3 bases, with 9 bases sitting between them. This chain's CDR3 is CASSLEVGHYGYTF. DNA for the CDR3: TGTGCCAGCAGCTTGGAGGTGGGGCACTATGGCTACACCTTC.

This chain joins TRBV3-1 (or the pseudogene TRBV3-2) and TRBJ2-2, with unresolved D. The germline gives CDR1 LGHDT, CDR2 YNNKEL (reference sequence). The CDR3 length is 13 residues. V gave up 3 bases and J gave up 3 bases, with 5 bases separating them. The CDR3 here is CASSQAYTGELFF. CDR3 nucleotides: TGTGCCAGCAGCCAGGCTTACACCGGGGAGCTGTTTTTT.

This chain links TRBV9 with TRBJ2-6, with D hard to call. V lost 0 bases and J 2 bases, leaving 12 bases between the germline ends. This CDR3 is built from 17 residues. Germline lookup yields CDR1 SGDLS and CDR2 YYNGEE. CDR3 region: CASSVAEDKTGANVLTF. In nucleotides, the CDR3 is TGTGCCAGCAGCGTAGCTGAAGACAAAACTGGGGCCAACGTCCTGACTTTC.

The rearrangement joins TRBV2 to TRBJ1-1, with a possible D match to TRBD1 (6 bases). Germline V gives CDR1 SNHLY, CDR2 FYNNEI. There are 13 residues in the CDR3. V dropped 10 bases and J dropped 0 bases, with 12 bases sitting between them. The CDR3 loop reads CAIHGQLNTEAFF. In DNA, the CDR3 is TGTGCCATCCACGGACAGTTGAACACTGAAGCTTTCTTT.

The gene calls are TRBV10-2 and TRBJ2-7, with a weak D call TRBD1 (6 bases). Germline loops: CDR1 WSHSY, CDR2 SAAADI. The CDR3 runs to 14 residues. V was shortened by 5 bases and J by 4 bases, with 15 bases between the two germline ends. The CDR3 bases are TGCGCCAGCAGTATAGGACAGAGGTCTTACGAGCAGTACTTC. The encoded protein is CASSIGQRSYEQYF.

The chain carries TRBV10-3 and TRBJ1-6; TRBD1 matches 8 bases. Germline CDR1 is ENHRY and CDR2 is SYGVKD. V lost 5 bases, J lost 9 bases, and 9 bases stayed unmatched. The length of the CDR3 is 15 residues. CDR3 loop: CAISTEDRAGSPLHF. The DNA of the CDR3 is TGTGCCATCAGTACCGAGGACAGGGCAGGTTCACCCCTCCACTTT.

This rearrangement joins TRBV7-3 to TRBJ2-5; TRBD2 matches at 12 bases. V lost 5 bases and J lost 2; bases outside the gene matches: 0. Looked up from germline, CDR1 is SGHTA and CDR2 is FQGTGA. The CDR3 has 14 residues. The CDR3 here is CASSLAGGQETQYF. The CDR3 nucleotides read TGTGCCAGCAGCCTAGCGGGGGGGCAAGAGACCCAGTACTTC.

CDR3 residues: CASSLEIVFTDEQYF. CDR3 coding DNA: TGTGCCAGCAGCTTAGAGATAGTATTTACGGACGAGCAGTACTTC. The J gene is TRBJ2-7, the V gene TRBV7-8; D unresolved. The CDR3 has 15 residues. CDR1 is SGHVS, CDR2 FQNEAQ, per germline. V was cut by 1 base and J by 5 bases, with 15 bases left in between. Full variable domain (rest looked up from reference TRBV7-8 and TRBJ2-7): GAGVSQSPRYKVAKRGQDVALRCDPISGHVSLFWYQQALGQGPEFLTYFQNEAQLDKSGLPSDRFFAERPEGSVSTLKIQRTQQEDSAVYLCASSLEIVFTDEQYFGPGTRLTVT.

CDR3 in amino acids: CASSVATWDSNEQFF. Written as DNA, the CDR3 is TGTGCCAGCAGCGTAGCCACGTGGGACTCCAATGAGCAGTTCTTC. The chain links TRBV9 to TRBJ2-1; weak D call: TRBD2 (6 bases). Germline V gene data show CDR1 as SGDLS and CDR2 as YYNGEE. This CDR3 comprises 15 residues. V was trimmed by 0 bases and J by 6 bases, leaving 13 bases between them.

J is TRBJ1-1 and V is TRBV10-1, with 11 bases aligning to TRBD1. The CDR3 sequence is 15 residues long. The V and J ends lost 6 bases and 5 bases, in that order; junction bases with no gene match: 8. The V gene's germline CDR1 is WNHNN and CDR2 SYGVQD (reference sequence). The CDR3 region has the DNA TGCGCCAGCAGGGACAGGGGGCTCTGGGGTACTGAAGCTTTCTTT. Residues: CASRDRGLWGTEAFF.

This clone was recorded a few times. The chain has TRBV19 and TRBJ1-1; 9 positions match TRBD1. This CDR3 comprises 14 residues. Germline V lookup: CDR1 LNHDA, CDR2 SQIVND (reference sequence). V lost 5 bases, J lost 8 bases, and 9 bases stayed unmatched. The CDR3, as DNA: TGTGCCAGTAGTCACACAGGGGGCCTGAACGAAGCTTTCTTT. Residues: CASSHTGGLNEAFF.

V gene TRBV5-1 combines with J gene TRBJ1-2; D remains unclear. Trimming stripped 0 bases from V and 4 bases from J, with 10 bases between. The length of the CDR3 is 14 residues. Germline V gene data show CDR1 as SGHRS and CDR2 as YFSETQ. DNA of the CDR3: TGCGCCAGCAGCTTGGCTCCTACGGGCTATGGCTACACCTTC. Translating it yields CASSLAPTGYGYTF.

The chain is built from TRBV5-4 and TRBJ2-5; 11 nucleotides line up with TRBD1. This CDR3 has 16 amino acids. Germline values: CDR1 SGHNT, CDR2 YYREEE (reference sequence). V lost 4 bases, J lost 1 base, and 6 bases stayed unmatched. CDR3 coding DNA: TGTGCCAGCAGCCCCCGGGACAGGGGGATCCAAGAGACCCAGTACTTC. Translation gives CASSPRDRGIQETQYF.

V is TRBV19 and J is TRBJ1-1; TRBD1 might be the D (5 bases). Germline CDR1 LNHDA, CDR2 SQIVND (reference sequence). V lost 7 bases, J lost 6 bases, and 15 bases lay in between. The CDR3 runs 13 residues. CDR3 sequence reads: CASIRVGGSEAFF. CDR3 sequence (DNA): TGTGCCAGTATTCGGGTCGGGGGGTCTGAAGCTTTCTTT.

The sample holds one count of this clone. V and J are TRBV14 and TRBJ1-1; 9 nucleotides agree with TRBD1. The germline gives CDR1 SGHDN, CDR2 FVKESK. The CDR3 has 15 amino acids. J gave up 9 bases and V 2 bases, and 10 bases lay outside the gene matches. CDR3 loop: CASSQYLKGTGKAFF. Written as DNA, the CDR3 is TGTGCCAGCAGCCAATACCTCAAAGGGACAGGGAAAGCTTTCTTT. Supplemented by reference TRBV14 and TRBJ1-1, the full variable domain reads EAGVTQFPSHSVIEKGQTVTLRCDPISGHDNLYWYRRVMGKEIKFLLHFVKESKQDESGMPNNRFLAERTGGTYSTLKVQPAELEDSGVYFCASSQYLKGTGKAFFGQGTRLTVV.

CDR3 sequence reads: CASSGRDSRMGETQYF. The CDR3 DNA is TGTGCCAGCAGCGGCCGGGACTCTAGGATGGGGGAGACCCAGTACTTC. The rearrangement joins TRBV14 to TRBJ2-5, with a possible D match to TRBD2 (6 bases). The CDR3 runs 16 residues. Germline CDR1 reads SGHDN; CDR2 reads FVKESK. The V and J ends lost 5 bases and 5 bases respectively, with 21 bases between them.

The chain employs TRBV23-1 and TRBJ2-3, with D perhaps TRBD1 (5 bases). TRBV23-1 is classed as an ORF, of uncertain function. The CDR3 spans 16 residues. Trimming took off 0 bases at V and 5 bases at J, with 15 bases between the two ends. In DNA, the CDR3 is TGCGCCAGCAGTCAATCAGGGGCCCTCAAGGTAGATACGCAGTATTTT. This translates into CASSQSGALKVDTQYF.

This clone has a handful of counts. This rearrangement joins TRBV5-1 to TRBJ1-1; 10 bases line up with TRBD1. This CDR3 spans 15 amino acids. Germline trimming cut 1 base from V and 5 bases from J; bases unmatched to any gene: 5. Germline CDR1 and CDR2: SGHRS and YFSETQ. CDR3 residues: CASSLSPGQGTEAFF. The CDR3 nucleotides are TGCGCCAGCAGCTTGTCTCCGGGACAGGGGACTGAAGCTTTCTTT.

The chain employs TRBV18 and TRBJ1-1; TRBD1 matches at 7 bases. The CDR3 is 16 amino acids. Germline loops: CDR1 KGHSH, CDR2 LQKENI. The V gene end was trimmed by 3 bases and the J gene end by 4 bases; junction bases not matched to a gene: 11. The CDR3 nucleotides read TGTGCCAGCTCACCTCGAGTCACAGGGGTGGGCACTGAAGCTTTCTTT. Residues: CASSPRVTGVGTEAFF.

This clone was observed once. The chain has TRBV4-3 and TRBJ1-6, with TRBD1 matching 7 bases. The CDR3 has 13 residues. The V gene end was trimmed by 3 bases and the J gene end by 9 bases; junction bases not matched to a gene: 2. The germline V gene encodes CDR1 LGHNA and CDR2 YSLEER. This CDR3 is CASSQTGLSPLHF. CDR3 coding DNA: TGCGCCAGCAGCCAGACAGGGCTTTCACCCCTCCACTTT.

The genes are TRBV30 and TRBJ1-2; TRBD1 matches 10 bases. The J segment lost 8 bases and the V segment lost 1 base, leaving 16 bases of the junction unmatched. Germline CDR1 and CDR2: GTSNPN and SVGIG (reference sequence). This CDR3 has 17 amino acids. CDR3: CAWSDPLPDRGTGGYTF. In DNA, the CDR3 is TGTGCCTGGAGTGACCCTCTGCCGGACAGGGGGACGGGCGGCTACACCTTC. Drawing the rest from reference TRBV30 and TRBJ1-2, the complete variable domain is SQTIHQWPATLVQPVGSPLSLECTVEGTSNPNLYWYRQAAGRGLQLLFYSVGIGQISSEVPQNLSASRPQDRQFILSSKKLLLSDSGFYLCAWSDPLPDRGTGGYTFGSGTRLTVV.

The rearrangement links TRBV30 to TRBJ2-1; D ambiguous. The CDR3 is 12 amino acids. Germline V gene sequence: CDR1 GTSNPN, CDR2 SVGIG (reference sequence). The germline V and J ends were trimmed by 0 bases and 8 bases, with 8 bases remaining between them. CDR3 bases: TGTGCCTGGAGTGTACCTAGGTATGAGCAGTTCTTC. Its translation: CAWSVPRYEQFF.